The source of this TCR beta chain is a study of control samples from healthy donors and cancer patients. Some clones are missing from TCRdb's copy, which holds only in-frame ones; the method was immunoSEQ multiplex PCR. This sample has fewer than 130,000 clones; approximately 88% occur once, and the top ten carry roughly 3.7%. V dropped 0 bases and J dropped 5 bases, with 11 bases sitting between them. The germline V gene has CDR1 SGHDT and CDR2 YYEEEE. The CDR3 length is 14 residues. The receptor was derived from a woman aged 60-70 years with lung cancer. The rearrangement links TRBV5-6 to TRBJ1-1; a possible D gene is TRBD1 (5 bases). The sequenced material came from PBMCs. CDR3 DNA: TGTGCCAGCAGCTTGGTATCAGGGAGAACTGAAGCTTTCTTT. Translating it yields CASSLVSGRTEAFF.